The subject of this entry is one TCR beta chain. With 60 Vbeta and 13 Jbeta primers, the PCR was carried out. Some clones are missing from TCRdb's copy, which holds only in-frame ones; the method was immunoSEQ multiplex PCR. Here the sample spans about 230,000 clones, more than 75% being singletons. The data belong to a study of cytomegalovirus exposure and HLA in healthy donors. The length of the CDR3 is 15 residues. From germline, CDR1 is SGHNT and CDR2 YYREEE (reference sequence). The V and J ends lost 4 bases and 4 bases respectively, with 15 bases between them. The chain is built from TRBV5-4 and TRBJ1-3; weak D call: TRBD1 (5 bases). The TCR was taken from a girl aged 2 to 10 in good health and CMV-seronegative. What was sequenced was PBMCs. CDR3 DNA: TGTGCCAGCAGCCTGGGGCAGGGCGGCGGAAACACCATATATTTT. Residues: CASSLGQGGGNTIYF.